This record covers a single T cell receptor (beta chain). The germline V and J ends were trimmed by 1 base and 4 bases, with 10 bases remaining between them. Germline V gene data show CDR1 as LNHNV and CDR2 as YYDKDF (reference sequence). CDR3 length: 14 amino acids. The data originate from a study of blood T cell repertoires in COVID-19. In the study's own analysis: Amplification from reference gene primers served as the basis for estimated nucleated cell counts. The method was immunoSEQ multiplex PCR; TCRdb's version includes in-frame clones alone and lacks a portion of them. V, J and clone size reflect that table, while D and trimming were determined from the DNA. The repertoire holds a few hundred thousand clones, with roughly 85% as singletons.

Sequencing used PBMCs or T cells enriched from blood (not recorded which). The rearrangement uses TRBV15 and TRBJ1-2, with D maybe TRBD1 (5 bases). This TCR came from a woman in her thirties or forties who had recovered from COVID-19. CDR3 sequence (DNA): TGTGCCACCAGCAGAGGGGGCGCGGTCTATGGCTACACCTTC. Residues: CATSRGGAVYGYTF.